This T cell receptor beta chain originates from a study of blood T cell repertoires in COVID-19. Individuals drawn from 24 US areas were roughly 18 to 100 years old. Exposed participants came across a COVID-19 case within 2 weeks before study entry. A single count supports this clone. Some clones are missing from TCRdb's copy, which holds only in-frame ones; the method was immunoSEQ multiplex PCR. The repertoire holds hundreds of thousands of clones, with around 82% as singletons. Sequencing was done on a sample of PBMCs or T cells enriched from blood (not recorded which). The receptor comes from a woman in her fifties or sixties who had been exposed to COVID-19.

Written as DNA, the CDR3 is TGTGCCAGCAGCTTTGGACAGGGACATCAGCCCCAGCATTTT. It is translated as CASSFGQGHQPQHF. The chain recombines TRBV5-5 with TRBJ1-5; the match to TRBD1 covers 8 bases. V shed 2 bases and J 5 bases; nucleotides not matched to a gene: 3. This CDR3 is built from 14 residues. CDR1 is SGHKS, CDR2 YYEKEE, per germline (reference sequence).